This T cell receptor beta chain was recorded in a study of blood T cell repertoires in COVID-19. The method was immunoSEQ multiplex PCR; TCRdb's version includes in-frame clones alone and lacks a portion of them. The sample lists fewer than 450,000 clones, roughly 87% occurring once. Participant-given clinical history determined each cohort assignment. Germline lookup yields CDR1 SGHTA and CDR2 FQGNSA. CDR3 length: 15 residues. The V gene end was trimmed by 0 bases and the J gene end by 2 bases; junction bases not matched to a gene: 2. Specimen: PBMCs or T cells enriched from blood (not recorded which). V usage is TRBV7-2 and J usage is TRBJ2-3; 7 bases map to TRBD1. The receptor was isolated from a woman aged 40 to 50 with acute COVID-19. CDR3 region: CASSLAGQDTDTQYF. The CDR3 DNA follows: TGTGCCAGCAGCTTAGCCGGACAGGACACAGATACGCAGTATTTT.